The T cell receptor beta chain described here comes from a study of T cells expressing NK-cell markers. Study-wide background: Just one sequenced donor of eight was HCMV-seronegative, while seven were seropositive. Points from the study as a whole: For over 5 donors, the dominant NKG2C+ clonotypes made up roughly 1.0-7.5% of their CD8+ T cells. Among a few donors, these clonotypes also ranked first in the CD3+CD56-NKG2C+ fraction.

TCRdb re-called the 5' RACE reads and gives one entry per CDR3 protein, without DNA. The sample's table shows over 350,000 distinct CDR3 sequences. Details on this clonotype: The target antigen is unknown.

The V gene's germline CDR1 is MNHNY and CDR2 SVGAGI (reference sequence). The CDR3 has 12 amino acids. This sequence was found in a woman between 45 and 65 years old in good health. The chain employs TRBV6-6 and TRBJ2-1; without DNA, the TCRdb call of TRBD2 cannot be checked. Sequencing was performed on blood T cells: a sorted CD56 or NKG2C T cell subset, CD4+ or CD8+ T cells, or bulk PBMC T cells (not recorded which). The CDR3 sequence: CASFSGNGEQFF.